Each of the 15 T cell receptor beta chains below was sequenced from the same sample in a study of cytomegalovirus exposure and HLA in healthy donors (dated by TCRdb to 2017 to 2019). Receptor libraries were prepared by the immunoSEQ multiplex PCR assay. A mixture of 60 forward primers for TCR Vbeta segments and 13 reverse primers for TCR Jbeta segments was used in the multiplex PCR. In TCRdb, the immuneACCESS table is reduced to in-frame sequences with V and J assigned. These tables do not hold every clone; where another copy was compared, an unresolved V gene accounts for under half, and the others remain unexplained. This sample holds 200,000 to 300,000 clones; 70% to 90% were observed only once. The ten largest make up more than 1.5% of the sample. The sequenced material came from PBMCs. The receptors were sampled from a woman in her thirties or forties in good health and CMV-seropositive.

CDR3 amino acids: CASSESGGFRYEQYF. Written as DNA, the CDR3 is TGCGCCAGCAGTGAGTCGGGGGGGTTCCGCTACGAGCAGTACTTC. The chain links TRBV10-2 to TRBJ2-7, with TRBD2 matching over 7 bases. The CDR3 is 15 amino acids. V was clipped by 0 bases and J by 3 bases; unmatched bases: 5. Germline V gene sequence: CDR1 WSHSY, CDR2 SAAADI.

Only one count was recorded for this clone. V usage is TRBV9 and J usage is TRBJ2-1, with 9 bases aligning to TRBD2. Germline-derived CDR1 and CDR2 are SGDLS and YYNGEE. This CDR3 is 16 amino acids long. J gave up 0 bases and V 6 bases, and 7 bases lay outside the gene matches. CDR3 amino acids: CASTPPAGGSYNEQFF. CDR3 sequence (DNA): TGTGCCAGCACCCCCCCAGCGGGGGGCTCCTACAATGAGCAGTTCTTC.

The chain couples TRBV5-1 to TRBJ2-5; 9 positions match TRBD1. The ends lost 7 bases at V and 2 bases at J; junction bases unmatched: 6. CDR1 and CDR2 (germline): SGHRS, YFSETQ. CDR3 size: 14 residues. In DNA form, the CDR3 reads TGCGCCAGCCGCGCCGGACAGGGGCAAGAGACCCAGTACTTC. Translating gives CASRAGQGQETQYF.

V is TRBV28 and J is TRBJ2-7; weak D call: TRBD1 (5 bases). The CDR3 has 13 amino acids. V was pared by 6 bases and J by 4 bases, with 13 bases between. Germline V gene data show CDR1 as MDHEN and CDR2 as SYDVKM. The CDR3 DNA sequence: TGTGCCAGCAGGAGACAGACGGATTACGAGCAGTACTTC. Amino acid sequence: CASRRQTDYEQYF.

This chain joins TRBV30 and TRBJ1-2; no clear D gene. The CDR3 covers 14 residues. Trimming removed 0 bases at V and 1 base at J, with 9 bases between. CDR1 and CDR2 (germline): GTSNPN, SVGIG (reference sequence). The CDR3 protein is CAWSVSTGNYGYTF. The DNA of the CDR3 is TGTGCCTGGAGTGTAAGCACGGGTAACTATGGCTACACCTTC.

The chain recombines TRBV25-1 with TRBJ1-1, with 9 bases fitting TRBD1. Germline CDR1 MGHDK, CDR2 SYGVNS. This CDR3 is 15 amino acids long. Trimming took 4 bases from V and 0 from J; bases not matched to a gene: 3. CDR3 residues: CASSGDRALNTEAFF. CDR3 sequence (DNA): TGTGCCAGCAGTGGGGACAGGGCTTTGAACACTGAAGCTTTCTTT.

This clone appeared a few times. This chain links TRBV7-8 with TRBJ1-2, with 8 bases that match TRBD1. Trimming took 0 bases from V and 8 from J; bases not matched to a gene: 2. This CDR3 comprises 13 residues. Germline-derived CDR1 and CDR2 are SGHVS and FQNEAQ. The CDR3 loop reads CASSLAGDRGYTF. CDR3 sequence (DNA): TGTGCCAGCAGCTTAGCCGGGGACAGGGGCTACACCTTC.

In this sample, this clone turned up a few times. V gene TRBV11-2 combines with J gene TRBJ2-7; no firm D call. CDR1 and CDR2 (germline): SGHAT, FQNNGV. The CDR3 runs to 13 residues. The V end lost 1 base, the J end lost 7 bases, and 11 bases lay between the germline ends. As DNA, the CDR3 is TGTGCCAGCAGCTTAGGACGCGGAGTAGAGCAGTACTTC. Translating gives CASSLGRGVEQYF.

As concerns this clone: Other DNA sequences within the sample encode an identical CDR3. CDR3 protein: CASEWAGGSGELFF. In DNA form, the CDR3 reads TGCGCCAGCGAGTGGGCGGGAGGATCCGGGGAGCTGTTTTTT. J is TRBJ2-2 and V is TRBV5-1, with 8 nucleotides matching TRBD2. Germline V gives CDR1 SGHRS, CDR2 YFSETQ. V shed 7 bases and J 6 bases; nucleotides not matched to a gene: 8. CDR3 size: 14 residues.

This clone has a handful of counts. The V and J genes are TRBV5-4 and TRBJ2-6, with 11 positions matching TRBD2. CDR3 size: 17 residues. From germline, CDR1 is SGHNT and CDR2 YYREEE (reference sequence). The V and J ends lost 7 bases and 0 bases, in that order; junction bases with no gene match: 6. The CDR3 sequence: CASDIAGGNSGANVLTF. Written as DNA, the CDR3 is TGTGCCAGCGATATAGCGGGAGGGAACTCTGGGGCCAACGTCCTGACTTTC.

This clone was detected only a few times. V is TRBV9 and J is TRBJ2-1, with 12 nucleotides matching TRBD2. The CDR3 runs to 16 residues. CDR1 SGDLS and CDR2 YYNGEE come from the germline V gene. V lost 1 base and J lost 5; bases outside the gene matches: 4. The CDR3: CASSVQTSGGHNEQFF. The CDR3 nucleotides are TGTGCCAGCAGCGTACAGACTAGCGGGGGACACAATGAGCAGTTCTTC.

In regard to this clone: This sample includes further DNA sequences coding for the same CDR3. The chain uses TRBV5-1 and TRBJ2-1, with 11 bases fitting TRBD2. The junction had 3 bases not matched to a gene; V was cut back by 4 bases and J by 3 bases. This CDR3 comprises 15 residues. The germline V gene has CDR1 SGHRS and CDR2 YFSETQ. This CDR3 is CASSPGTSGYNEQFF. Here the CDR3 DNA reads TGCGCCAGCAGCCCGGGGACTAGCGGCTACAATGAGCAGTTCTTC.

Remarks on this clone: Other nucleotide sequences from this sample produce the same CDR3. The chain links TRBV6-6 to TRBJ1-1; weak D call: TRBD1 (5 bases). The CDR3 runs to 14 residues. Germline lookup yields CDR1 MNHNY and CDR2 SVGAGI (reference sequence). The germline V and J ends were trimmed by 5 bases and 1 base, with 11 bases remaining between them. CDR3 amino acids: CASSQLTANTEAFF. The CDR3 DNA sequence: TGTGCCAGCAGTCAACTGACAGCGAACACTGAAGCTTTCTTT.

This clone showed up just once. The rearrangement links TRBV2 to TRBJ1-1; perhaps TRBD1 as D (5 bases). CDR1 is SNHLY, CDR2 FYNNEI, per germline. V lost 3 bases and J 5 bases, leaving 16 bases between the germline ends. The CDR3 covers 15 residues. CDR3 sequence reads: CASSDPTQGLTEAFF. Written as DNA, the CDR3 is TGTGCCAGCAGTGACCCTACTCAGGGTTTGACTGAAGCTTTCTTT.

This chain uses TRBV6-5 with TRBJ1-1, with D tentatively TRBD1 (6 bases). Trimming cost V 0 bases and J 4 bases, with 12 bases left between them. CDR1 is MNHEY, CDR2 SVGAGI, per germline. CDR3 length: 15 amino acids. CDR3: CASSYSGGRRTEAFF. In DNA form, the CDR3 reads TGTGCCAGCAGTTACTCGGGGGGGCGCCGCACTGAAGCTTTCTTT.